This TCR beta chain was obtained from a study of T-cell memory formation after mild COVID-19. Looking at the study overall: In these data, TCR clusters were largely donor specific.

The CDR3 is made up of 14 amino acids. The germline CDR1 and CDR2 sequences are SGHTA and FQGNSA. Trimming removed 2 bases from V and 0 bases from J, with 5 bases in between. Using its own MiXCR run on the 5' RACE reads, TCRdb lists one record per CDR3 protein. The repertoire holds some 200,000 distinct CDR3 sequences, with 9.5% to 10% as singletons. The table lists this clonotype with many counts. The sample consisted of PBMCs or a T cell subset sorted from them (not recorded which). The chain has TRBV7-2 and TRBJ2-4; D ambiguous. The TCR originated in a man between 18 and 35 years old who had mild COVID-19 (a few samples of this study predate the infection). Cell type and time point are not known. Here the CDR3 reads CASSLTLAKNIQYF. The CDR3 DNA is TGTGCCAGCAGCTTAACTCTAGCCAAAAACATTCAGTACTTC.